This T cell receptor beta chain was profiled in a study of OX40 agonist ivuxolimab in advanced cancers. Study context: Partial responses were achieved by three patients, of whom one had hepatocellular carcinoma and two had cutaneous melanoma.

The V and J ends lost 3 bases and 2 bases respectively, with 11 bases between them. This CDR3 comprises 14 residues. Germline V gives CDR1 SGHRS, CDR2 YFSETQ. TCRdb keeps only in-frame clones here, not all; method: immunoSEQ multiplex PCR. This sample carries 87,000 or so clones, roughly 89% of them seen once, and the ten largest clones take around 1.5%. The source of this sequence is an adult with an advanced solid tumor such as melanoma, head and neck, liver or kidney cancer. V and J are TRBV5-1 and TRBJ1-1; weak D call: TRBD1 (6 bases). Specimen: CD4+ or CD8+ T cells sorted from blood, collected in a trial of the OX40 agonist ivuxolimab. The chain's CDR3 is CASSSGDTNTEAFF. Written as DNA, the CDR3 is TGCGCCAGCAGCTCCGGGGACACCAACACTGAAGCTTTCTTT.